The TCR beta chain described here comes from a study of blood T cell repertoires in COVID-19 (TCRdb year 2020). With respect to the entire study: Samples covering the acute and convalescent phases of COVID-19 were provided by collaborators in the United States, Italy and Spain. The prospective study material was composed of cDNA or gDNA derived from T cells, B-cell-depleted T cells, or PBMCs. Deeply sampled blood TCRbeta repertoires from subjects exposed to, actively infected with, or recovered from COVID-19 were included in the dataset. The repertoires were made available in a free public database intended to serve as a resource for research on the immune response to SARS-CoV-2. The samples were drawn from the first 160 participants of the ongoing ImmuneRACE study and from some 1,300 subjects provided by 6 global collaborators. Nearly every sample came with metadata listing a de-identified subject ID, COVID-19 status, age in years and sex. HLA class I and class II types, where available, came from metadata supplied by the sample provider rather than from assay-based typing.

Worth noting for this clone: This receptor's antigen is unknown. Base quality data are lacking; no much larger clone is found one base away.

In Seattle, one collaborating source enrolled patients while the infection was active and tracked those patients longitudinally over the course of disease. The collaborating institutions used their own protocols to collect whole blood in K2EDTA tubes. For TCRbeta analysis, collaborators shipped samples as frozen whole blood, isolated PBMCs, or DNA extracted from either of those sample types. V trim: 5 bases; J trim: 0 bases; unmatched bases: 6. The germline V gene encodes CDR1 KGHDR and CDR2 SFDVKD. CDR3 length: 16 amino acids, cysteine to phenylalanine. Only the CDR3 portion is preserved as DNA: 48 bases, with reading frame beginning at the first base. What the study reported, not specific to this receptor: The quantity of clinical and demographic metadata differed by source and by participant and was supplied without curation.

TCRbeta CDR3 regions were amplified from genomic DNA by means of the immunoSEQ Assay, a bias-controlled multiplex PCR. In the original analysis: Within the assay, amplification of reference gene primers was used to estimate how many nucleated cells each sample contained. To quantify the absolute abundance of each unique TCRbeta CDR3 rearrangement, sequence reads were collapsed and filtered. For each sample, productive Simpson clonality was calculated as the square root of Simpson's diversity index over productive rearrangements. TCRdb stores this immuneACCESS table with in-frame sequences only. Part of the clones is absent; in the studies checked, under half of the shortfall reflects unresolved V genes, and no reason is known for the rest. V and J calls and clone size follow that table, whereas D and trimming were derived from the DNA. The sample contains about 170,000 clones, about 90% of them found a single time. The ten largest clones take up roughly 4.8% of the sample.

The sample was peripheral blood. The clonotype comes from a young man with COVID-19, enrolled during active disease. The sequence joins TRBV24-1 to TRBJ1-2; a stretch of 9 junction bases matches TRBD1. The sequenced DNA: TGTGCCACCAGTGCTATGGGGACAGGGACTAACTATGGCTACACCTTC. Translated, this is CATSAMGTGTNYGYTF.